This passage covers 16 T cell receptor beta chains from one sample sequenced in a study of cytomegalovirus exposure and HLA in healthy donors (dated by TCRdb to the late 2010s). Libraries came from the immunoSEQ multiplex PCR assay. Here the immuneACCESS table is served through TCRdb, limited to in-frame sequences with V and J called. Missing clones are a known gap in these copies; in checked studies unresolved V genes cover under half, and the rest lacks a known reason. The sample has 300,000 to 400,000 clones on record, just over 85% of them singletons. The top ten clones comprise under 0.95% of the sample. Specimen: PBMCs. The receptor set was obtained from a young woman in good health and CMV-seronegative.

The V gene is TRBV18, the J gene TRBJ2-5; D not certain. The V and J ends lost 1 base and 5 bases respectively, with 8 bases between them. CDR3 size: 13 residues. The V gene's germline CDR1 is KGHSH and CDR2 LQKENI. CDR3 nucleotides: TGTGCCAGCTCACCACGAGAGAGGGAGACCCAGTACTTC. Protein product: CASSPRERETQYF.

The CDR3 DNA sequence: TGTGCCAGCAGCCGAGTAGCAGGGGTGGATACGCAGTATTTT. It specifies CASSRVAGVDTQYF. The chain couples TRBV11-2 to TRBJ2-3, with a weak D call TRBD1 (6 bases). Germline CDR1 reads SGHAT; CDR2 reads FQNNGV. There are 14 residues in the CDR3. V shed 5 bases and J shed 6 bases, with 15 bases lying between them.

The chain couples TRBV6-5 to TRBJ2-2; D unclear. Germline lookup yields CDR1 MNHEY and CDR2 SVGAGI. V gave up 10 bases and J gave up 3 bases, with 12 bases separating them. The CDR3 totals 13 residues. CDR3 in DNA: TGTGCCACCTCAGTTATCGACACCGGGGAGCTGTTTTTT. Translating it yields CATSVIDTGELFF.

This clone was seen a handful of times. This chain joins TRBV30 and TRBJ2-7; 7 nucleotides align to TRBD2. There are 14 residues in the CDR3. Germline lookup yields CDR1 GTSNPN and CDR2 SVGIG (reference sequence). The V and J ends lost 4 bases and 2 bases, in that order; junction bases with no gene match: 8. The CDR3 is CAWTQLGTTYEQYF. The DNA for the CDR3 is TGTGCCTGGACCCAATTAGGGACTACCTACGAGCAGTACTTC.

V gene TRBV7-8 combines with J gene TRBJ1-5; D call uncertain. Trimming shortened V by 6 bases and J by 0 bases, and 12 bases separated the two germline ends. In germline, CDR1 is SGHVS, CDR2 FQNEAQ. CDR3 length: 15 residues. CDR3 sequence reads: CASRATSFSNQPQHF. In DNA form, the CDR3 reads TGTGCCAGCAGGGCAACAAGTTTTAGCAATCAGCCCCAGCATTTT.

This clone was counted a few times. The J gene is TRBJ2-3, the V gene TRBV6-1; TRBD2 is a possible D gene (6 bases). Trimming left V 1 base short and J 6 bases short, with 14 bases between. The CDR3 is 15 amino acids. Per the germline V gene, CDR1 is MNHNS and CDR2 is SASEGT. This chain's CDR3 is CASSEGGAGADTQYF. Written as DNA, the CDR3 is TGTGCCAGCAGTGAAGGCGGGGCCGGGGCGGATACGCAGTATTTT.

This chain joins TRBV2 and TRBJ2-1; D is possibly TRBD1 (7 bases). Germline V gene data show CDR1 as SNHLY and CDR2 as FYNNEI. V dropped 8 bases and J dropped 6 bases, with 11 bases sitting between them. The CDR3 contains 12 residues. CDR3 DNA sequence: TGTGCCAGCGGAGGGACAGTCAATGAGCAGTTCTTC. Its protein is CASGGTVNEQFF.

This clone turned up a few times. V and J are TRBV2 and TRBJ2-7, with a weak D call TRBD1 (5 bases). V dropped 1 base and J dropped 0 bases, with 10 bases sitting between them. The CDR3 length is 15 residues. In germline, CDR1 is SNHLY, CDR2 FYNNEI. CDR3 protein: CASSEEGPASYEQYF. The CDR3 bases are TGTGCCAGCAGTGAAGAGGGGCCAGCCTCCTACGAGCAGTACTTC.

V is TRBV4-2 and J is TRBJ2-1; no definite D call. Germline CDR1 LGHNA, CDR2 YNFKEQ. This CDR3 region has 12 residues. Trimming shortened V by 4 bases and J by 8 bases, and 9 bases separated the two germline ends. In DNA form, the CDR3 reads TGTGCCAGCAGCCCCCCGTATGATGAGCAGTTCTTC. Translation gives CASSPPYDEQFF.

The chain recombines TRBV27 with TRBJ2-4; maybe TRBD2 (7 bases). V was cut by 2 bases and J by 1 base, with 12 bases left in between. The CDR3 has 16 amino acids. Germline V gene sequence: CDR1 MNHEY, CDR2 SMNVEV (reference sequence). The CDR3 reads CASSLLGGAAKNIQYF. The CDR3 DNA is TGTGCCAGCAGTTTACTTGGGGGGGCGGCCAAAAACATTCAGTACTTC.

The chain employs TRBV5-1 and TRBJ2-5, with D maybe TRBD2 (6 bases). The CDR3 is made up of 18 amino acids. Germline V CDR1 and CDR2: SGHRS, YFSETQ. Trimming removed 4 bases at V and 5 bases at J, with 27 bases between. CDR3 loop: CASSADEGGESSGETQYF. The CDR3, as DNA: TGCGCCAGCAGCGCGGATGAGGGAGGAGAAAGCTCGGGTGAGACCCAGTACTTC. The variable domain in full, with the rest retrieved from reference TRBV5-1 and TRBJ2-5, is KAGVTQTPRYLIKTRGQQVTLSCSPISGHRSVSWYQQTPGQGLQFLFEYFSETQRNKGNFPGRFSGRQFSNSRSEMNVSTLELGDSALYLCASSADEGGESSGETQYFGPGTRLLVL.

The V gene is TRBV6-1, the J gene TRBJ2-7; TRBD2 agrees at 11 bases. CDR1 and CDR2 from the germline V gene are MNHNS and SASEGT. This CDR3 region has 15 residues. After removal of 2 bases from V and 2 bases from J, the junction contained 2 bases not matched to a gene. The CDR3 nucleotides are TGTGCCAGCAGTGAACTAGCGGGGGGCCCCTACGAGCAGTACTTC. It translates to CASSELAGGPYEQYF.

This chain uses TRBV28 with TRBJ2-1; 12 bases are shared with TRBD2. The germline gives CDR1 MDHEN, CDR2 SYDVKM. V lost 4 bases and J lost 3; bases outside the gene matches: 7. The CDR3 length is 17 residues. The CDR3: CASSSLAGGSIYNEQFF. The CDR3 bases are TGTGCCAGCAGTTCACTAGCGGGGGGATCCATCTACAATGAGCAGTTCTTC.

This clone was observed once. CDR3 in amino acids: CASSTGLAGGSQYF. The DNA of the CDR3 is TGTGCCAGCAGTACCGGGCTAGCGGGAGGGAGCCAGTACTTC. The chain carries TRBV7-2 and TRBJ2-5, with TRBD2 matching 12 bases. This CDR3 is 14 amino acids long. Germline assignment: CDR1 SGHTA and CDR2 FQGNSA. Trimming cost V 6 bases and J 10 bases; bases outside gene matches: 9.

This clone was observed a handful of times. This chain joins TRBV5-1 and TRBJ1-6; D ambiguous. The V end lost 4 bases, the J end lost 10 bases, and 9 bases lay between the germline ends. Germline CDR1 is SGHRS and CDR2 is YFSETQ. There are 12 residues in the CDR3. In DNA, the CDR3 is TGCGCCAGCAGCCCCACGGGGTCACCCCTCCACTTT. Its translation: CASSPTGSPLHF.

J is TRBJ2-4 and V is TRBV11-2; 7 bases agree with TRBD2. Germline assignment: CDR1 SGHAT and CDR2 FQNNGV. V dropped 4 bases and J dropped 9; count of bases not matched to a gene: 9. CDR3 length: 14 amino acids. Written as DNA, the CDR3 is TGTGCCAGCAGCTCCCTAGGGCGGGAGAGCATTCAGTACTTC. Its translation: CASSSLGRESIQYF. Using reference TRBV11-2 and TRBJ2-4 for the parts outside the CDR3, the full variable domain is EAGVAQSPRYKIIEKRQSVAFWCNPISGHATLYWYQQILGQGPKLLIQFQNNGVVDDSQLPKDRFSAERLKGVDSTLKIQPAKLEDSAVYLCASSSLGRESIQYFGAGTRLSVL.